This entry lists 18 T cell receptor beta chains sequenced from one sample in a study of CD8+CD57+ T cells in acquired aplastic anemia. Genomic DNA acted as the template from which TCR beta VDJ combination and CDR3 sequence profiling were carried out. Using its own MiXCR run on the reads, TCRdb lists one record per CDR3 protein. The table has 150,000 to 200,000 distinct CDR3 sequences, 64% seen once. The specimen was sorted CD4+, CD8+, or CD8+CD57+ T cells (not recorded which) from PBMCs. The receptors come from a human donor with severe aplastic anemia or a healthy control (not recorded which).

With regard to this clonotype: Germline is not matched at one junction end, which may reflect a read error. V gene TRBV2 combines with J gene TRBJ2-1; 9 nucleotides match TRBD2. CDR1 SNHLY and CDR2 FYNNEI come from the germline V gene. The CDR3 totals 16 residues. In DNA, the CDR3 is TGTGCCGGCAGTTGGGGACTAGCCTACCTTCACAATGAGCAGTTCTTC. This encodes CAGSWGLAYLHNEQFF. The variable domain in full, completed from reference TRBV2 and TRBJ2-1, reads EPEVTQTPSHQVTQMGQEVILRCVPISNHLYFYWYRQILGQKVEFLVSFYNNEISEKSEIFDDQFSVERPDGSNFTLKIRSTKLEDSAMYFCAGSWGLAYLHNEQFFGPGTRLTVL.

The DNA of the CDR3 is TGTGCCAGCAGCTGGTTAGCGGGGGGATTCAATGAGCAGTATTTT. It yields the protein CASSWLAGGFNEQYF. The gene calls are TRBV7-6 and TRBJ2-3; 10 nucleotides agree with TRBD2. Germline-derived CDR1 and CDR2 are SGHVS and FNYEAQ. Germline trimming cut 4 bases from V and 11 bases from J; bases unmatched to any gene: 12. CDR3 size: 15 residues.

As to this clonotype: A junction end diverges from the germline sequence, so it may reflect a read error. The chain employs TRBV7-2 and TRBJ2-3; 10 bases line up with TRBD2. Germline V gene lookup returns CDR1 SGHTA and CDR2 FQGNSA. The CDR3 consists of 14 residues. CDR3 DNA: TGTGCCAGCAGCCTAGCGGGAGTTCCAGATACGCAGTATTTT. This gives the protein CASSLAGVPDTQYF.

This clonotype was counted many times. The chain has TRBV19 and TRBJ1-2; tentative D call: TRBD1 (5 bases). Germline CDR1 LNHDA, CDR2 SQIVND (reference sequence). V lost 0 bases and J lost 4, with 12 bases in between. The CDR3 is 15 amino acids. The CDR3 spells CASSIDGDGFYGYTF. CDR3 coding DNA: TGTGCCAGTAGTATAGACGGGGACGGATTCTATGGCTACACCTTC.

The rearrangement uses TRBV12-3 or TRBV12-4 and TRBJ1-6, with D perhaps matching TRBD1 (6 bases). The ends were cut back, 6 bases at V and 9 bases at J, with 15 bases in the middle. The CDR3 covers 14 residues. The CDR3 coding sequence is TGTGCCAGCAGCTTGACAGGCCCCGGTTCACCCCTCCACTTT. The encoded protein is CASSLTGPGSPLHF.

This clonotype was observed many times. The gene calls are TRBV6-2 or TRBV6-3 and TRBJ1-1; tentative D call: TRBD1 (6 bases). Germline V gives CDR1 MNHEY, CDR2 SVGEGT. The CDR3 covers 17 residues. The V gene lost 0 bases and the J gene lost 0 bases, with 14 bases spanning the gap. CDR3 in DNA: TGTGCCAGCAGTTACTCACCTACGGACAGCCTGAACACTGAAGCTTTCTTT. Protein product: CASSYSPTDSLNTEAFF.

The chain employs TRBV19 and TRBJ2-5; D unresolved. The V end lost 5 bases, the J end lost 2 bases, and 6 bases lay between the germline ends. The V gene's germline CDR1 is LNHDA and CDR2 SQIVND (reference sequence). The CDR3 has 12 residues. The CDR3 loop reads CASSQLQETQYF. The DNA for the CDR3 is TGTGCCAGTAGTCAGTTACAAGAGACCCAGTACTTC.

The gene calls are TRBV19 and TRBJ2-2; no reliable D call. Looked up from germline, CDR1 is LNHDA and CDR2 is SQIVND (reference sequence). The length of the CDR3 is 14 residues. V lost 11 bases and J 0 bases, leaving 13 bases between the germline ends. The CDR3 DNA reads TGTGCCCAGAAGGATTTCCCGAACACCGGGGAGCTGTTTTTT. Translated: CAQKDFPNTGELFF.

The gene calls are TRBV7-8 and TRBJ2-3; 9 bases align to TRBD2. This CDR3 region has 16 residues. Germline trimming cut 5 bases from V and 5 bases from J; bases unmatched to any gene: 11. Per germline, CDR1 SGHVS and CDR2 FQNEAQ. In DNA, the CDR3 is TGTGCCAGCAGCCCAGAGGAGTCTAGCGGGAAAGATACGCAGTATTTT. This gives the protein CASSPEESSGKDTQYF.

The chain combines TRBV12-3 or TRBV12-4 with TRBJ2-7, with 8 bases matching TRBD2. J was trimmed by 4 bases and V by 4 bases; bases with no gene match: 6. This CDR3 region has 14 residues. As DNA, the CDR3 is TGTGCCAGCAGTTCGTATGAGCGGGGGTACGAGCAGTACTTC. Translating gives CASSSYERGYEQYF.

This rearrangement joins TRBV4-2 to TRBJ2-7, with 7 bases aligning to TRBD1. CDR1 is LGHNA and CDR2 is YNFKEQ in the germline V gene. V lost 1 base and J lost 3; bases outside the gene matches: 3. The CDR3 is made up of 14 amino acids. CDR3 protein: CASSQGGTVYEQYF. The CDR3 nucleotides read TGTGCCAGCAGCCAAGGGGGGACAGTCTACGAGCAGTACTTC.

The rearrangement joins TRBV5-1 to TRBJ2-3; 8 nucleotides line up with TRBD1. Germline V CDR1 and CDR2: SGHRS, YFSETQ. The CDR3 sequence is 16 residues long. J was trimmed by 1 base and V by 4 bases; bases with no gene match: 8. Here the CDR3 reads CASSGVTGERTDTQYF. The CDR3 DNA sequence: TGCGCCAGCAGCGGCGTGACAGGGGAGCGCACAGATACGCAGTATTTT.

The V and J genes are TRBV19 and TRBJ2-7; D perhaps matches TRBD2 (5 bases). The CDR3 covers 16 residues. V shed 3 bases and J shed 0 bases, with 15 bases lying between them. From germline, CDR1 is LNHDA and CDR2 SQIVND (reference sequence). CDR3 protein: CASSMDPLAPSYEQYF. CDR3 nucleotides: TGTGCCAGTAGTATGGATCCTCTAGCCCCCTCCTACGAGCAGTACTTC.

The chain employs TRBV25-1 and TRBJ2-1; 7 bases line up with TRBD2. The trim removed 2 bases at V and 8 bases at J, leaving 12 bases unmatched. The CDR3 loop spans 16 amino acids. The germline gives CDR1 MGHDK, CDR2 SYGVNS. The CDR3 is CASSEIAAGRSDEQFF. The CDR3 nucleotides read TGTGCCAGCAGTGAAATTGCAGCGGGAAGAAGCGATGAGCAGTTCTTC.

The V gene is TRBV19, the J gene TRBJ2-5; 12 bases line up with TRBD2. The CDR3 spans 16 residues. V trimming: 4 bases; J trimming: 0 bases; junction bases outside the gene matches: 3. Per germline, CDR1 LNHDA and CDR2 SQIVND (reference sequence). The CDR3, as DNA: TGTGCCAGTAGTACCTGGACTAGCGGGGACCAAGAGACCCAGTACTTC. Translation: CASSTWTSGDQETQYF.

The V gene is TRBV20-1, the J gene TRBJ2-1, with 7 bases that match TRBD2. The V and J ends lost 2 bases and 3 bases, in that order; junction bases with no gene match: 1. Germline V gene lookup returns CDR1 DFQATT and CDR2 SNEGSKA (reference sequence). The CDR3 sequence is 13 residues long. This CDR3 is CSARREVYNEQFF. The CDR3 DNA follows: TGCAGTGCTAGACGGGAGGTCTACAATGAGCAGTTCTTC.

This chain connects TRBV5-4 to TRBJ2-1, with 7 bases lining up with TRBD2. The J segment lost 4 bases and the V segment lost 2 bases, leaving 9 bases of the junction unmatched. Germline V gene data show CDR1 as SGHNT and CDR2 as YYREEE (reference sequence). The CDR3 extends over 16 amino acids. The CDR3 region is CASSLISGPTYNEQFF. The CDR3 DNA sequence: TGTGCCAGCAGCTTAATTAGCGGGCCGACTTACAATGAGCAGTTCTTC.

A few counts support this clonotype. This may come from a read error, since a much larger clone is one base off. J is TRBJ1-1 and V is TRBV12-3 or TRBV12-4; possible D gene TRBD1, 5 bases. Trimming pared 6 bases from V and 4 bases from J, leaving 12 bases between. The length of the CDR3 is 13 residues. CDR3: CASSTGMGTEAFF. The CDR3 DNA is TGTGCCAGCAGCACAGGTATGGGCACTGAAGCTTTCTTT.